A single sample is the source of the 19 T cell receptor beta chains below, sequenced in a study of blood T cell repertoires in COVID-19. Here immunoSEQ multiplex PCR was the method, and the copy in TCRdb shows in-frame clones only, minus some. The sample contains about 460,000 clones, around 85% of which appear only once. Material for sequencing was PBMCs or T cells enriched from blood (not recorded which). These receptors originate from a woman in her sixties or seventies who had recovered from COVID-19.

The CDR3 sequence is CASSLGDRGGNQPQHF. DNA of the CDR3: TGTGCCAGCAGCTTAGGGGACAGGGGCGGCAATCAGCCCCAGCATTTT. The rearrangement joins TRBV11-2 to TRBJ1-5, with TRBD1 matching over 10 bases. After removal of 1 base from V and 2 bases from J, the junction contained 2 bases not matched to a gene. The germline gives CDR1 SGHAT, CDR2 FQNNGV. There are 16 residues in the CDR3.

The chain links TRBV19 to TRBJ2-1; the D gene is possibly TRBD1 (6 bases). Trimming left V 3 bases short and J 12 bases short, with 21 bases between. Germline V gene data show CDR1 as LNHDA and CDR2 as SQIVND (reference sequence). This CDR3 comprises 15 residues. CDR3: CASSIRTDIMSGQFF. CDR3 bases: TGTGCCAGTAGTATTCGGACAGACATCATGAGTGGGCAGTTCTTC. The full variable domain, rest sourced from reference TRBV19 and TRBJ2-1, is DGGITQSPKYLFRKEGQNVTLSCEQNLNHDAMYWYRQDPGQGLRLIYYSQIVNDFQKGDIAEGYSVSREKKESFPLTVTSAQKNPTAFYLCASSIRTDIMSGQFFGPGTRLTVL.

V usage is TRBV6-5 and J usage is TRBJ1-2; D may be TRBD1 (6 bases). V lost 6 bases to trimming and J lost 9 bases, with 20 bases between them. Germline CDR1 and CDR2: MNHEY and SVGAGI. This CDR3 comprises 14 residues. The CDR3 sequence is CASRADGTGPRYTF. DNA of the CDR3: TGTGCCAGCAGGGCGGACGGAACAGGGCCCCGCTACACCTTC.

The CDR3, as DNA: TGTGCCAGCAGCTCTAAAGACAGGGGCGGTGGCTACACCTTC. Its protein product is CASSSKDRGGGYTF. The chain recombines TRBV7-9 with TRBJ1-2, with 8 bases fitting TRBD1. Trimming cost V 4 bases and J 7 bases; bases outside gene matches: 8. CDR1 and CDR2 from the germline V gene are SEHNR and FQNEAQ (reference sequence). CDR3 length: 14 residues.

The V gene is TRBV7-9, the J gene TRBJ2-7; 11 nucleotides align to TRBD1. CDR3 length: 18 residues. The J segment lost 6 bases and the V segment lost 2 bases, leaving 15 bases of the junction unmatched. Germline CDR1 and CDR2: SEHNR and FQNEAQ (reference sequence). The CDR3 loop reads CASSLRVGPGQGDGEQYF. In nucleotides, the CDR3 is TGTGCCAGCAGCTTAAGAGTTGGTCCGGGACAGGGGGACGGCGAGCAGTACTTC. Complete variable domain (other parts from reference TRBV7-9 and TRBJ2-7): DTGVSQNPRHKITKRGQNVTFRCDPISEHNRLYWYRQTLGQGPEFLTYFQNEAQLEKSRLLSDRFSAERPKGSFSTLEIQRTEQGDSAMYLCASSLRVGPGQGDGEQYFGPGTRLTVT.

This chain uses TRBV5-1 with TRBJ1-2; TRBD1 matches 8 bases. The CDR3 is made up of 20 amino acids. Germline V lookup: CDR1 SGHRS, CDR2 YFSETQ. The V and J ends lost 0 bases and 3 bases, in that order; junction bases with no gene match: 19. CDR3 residues: CASSLVGSQGVLIGHYGYTF. As DNA, the CDR3 is TGCGCCAGCAGCTTGGTGGGCTCACAGGGGGTTTTAATAGGGCACTATGGCTACACCTTC.

The chain recombines TRBV14 with TRBJ2-3; TRBD2 is a possible D gene (5 bases). The CDR3 consists of 14 residues. V was trimmed by 1 base and J by 0 bases, leaving 5 bases between them. CDR1 is SGHDN, CDR2 FVKESK, per germline. CDR3 bases: TGTGCCAGCAGCCAAGCGGGGAGCACAGATACGCAGTATTTT. Amino acid sequence: CASSQAGSTDTQYF.

The V gene is TRBV24-1, the J gene TRBJ2-3; weak D call: TRBD1 (6 bases). Trimming took off 4 bases at V and 3 bases at J, with 16 bases between the two ends. The germline V gene encodes CDR1 KGHDR and CDR2 SFDVKD. CDR3 length equals 16 residues. In nucleotides, the CDR3 is TGTGCCACCAGTGAAACACAGGGTCTGGGTACAGATACGCAGTATTTT. This translates into CATSETQGLGTDTQYF.

The chain links TRBV4-2 to TRBJ1-3, with D possibly TRBD1 on 6 matching bases. This CDR3 is 17 amino acids long. The ends were cut back, 1 base at V and 4 bases at J, with 17 bases in the middle. Germline lookup yields CDR1 LGHNA and CDR2 YNFKEQ. CDR3 residues: CASSQALGGGSGNTIYF. The CDR3 nucleotides read TGTGCCAGCAGCCAAGCGCTAGGGGGGGGATCCGGAAACACCATATATTTT.

This clone was seen once. The rearrangement joins TRBV19 to TRBJ1-1; 7 nucleotides line up with TRBD1. Germline V CDR1 and CDR2: LNHDA, SQIVND (reference sequence). With 1 base clipped from V and 0 bases from J, the junction kept 2 bases outside the gene matches. The CDR3 spans 15 residues. The CDR3 DNA is TGTGCCAGTAGTATAGCAGGACAGGTGAACACTGAAGCTTTCTTT. As protein: CASSIAGQVNTEAFF.

The rearrangement uses TRBV5-1 and TRBJ1-2; no definite D call. The germline V gene has CDR1 SGHRS and CDR2 YFSETQ. The CDR3 runs to 13 residues. V gave up 2 bases and J gave up 4 bases, with 9 bases separating them. Written as DNA, the CDR3 is TGCGCCAGCAGCTTTGGAGGCGCCTATGGCTACACCTTC. It translates to CASSFGGAYGYTF. Supplemented by reference TRBV5-1 and TRBJ1-2, the full variable domain reads KAGVTQTPRYLIKTRGQQVTLSCSPISGHRSVSWYQQTPGQGLQFLFEYFSETQRNKGNFPGRFSGRQFSNSRSEMNVSTLELGDSALYLCASSFGGAYGYTFGSGTRLTVV.

This chain connects TRBV19 to TRBJ2-1, with D perhaps matching TRBD2 (5 bases). The V and J ends lost 1 base and 0 bases respectively, with 10 bases between them. The CDR3 runs to 16 residues. Germline V gene lookup returns CDR1 LNHDA and CDR2 SQIVND (reference sequence). CDR3 protein: CASSIGGHSSYNEQFF. Here the CDR3 DNA reads TGTGCCAGTAGTATAGGAGGGCACAGCTCCTACAATGAGCAGTTCTTC.

The table lists this clone with a count of one. The chain links TRBV6-5 to TRBJ2-1; 10 bases align to TRBD2. CDR3 length: 15 amino acids. The germline gives CDR1 MNHEY, CDR2 SVGAGI. With 6 bases clipped from V and 1 base from J, the junction kept 3 bases outside the gene matches. The CDR3 DNA follows: TGTGCCAGCAGCCCAGCGGGGGGGTCCTACAATGAGCAGTTCTTC. Translated, it gives CASSPAGGSYNEQFF.

The rearrangement joins TRBV2 to TRBJ2-3, with a weak D call TRBD2 (5 bases). Germline assignment: CDR1 SNHLY and CDR2 FYNNEI. Trimming removed 6 bases at V and 6 bases at J, with 19 bases between. The CDR3 totals 15 residues. The CDR3 spells CASRYSTARGDTQYF. CDR3 DNA: TGTGCCAGCAGGTATTCCACAGCCAGAGGGGATACGCAGTATTTT.

The rearrangement links TRBV18 to TRBJ1-3; D is perhaps TRBD1 (6 bases). V lost 1 base to trimming and J lost 2 bases, with 21 bases between them. The CDR3 extends over 19 amino acids. CDR1 and CDR2 (germline): KGHSH, LQKENI. CDR3 in amino acids: CASSPLPGASVLTGNTIYF. Written as DNA, the CDR3 is TGTGCCAGCTCACCACTCCCAGGGGCGTCTGTCTTAACTGGAAACACCATATATTTT.

This chain links TRBV24-1 with TRBJ2-2; possible D gene TRBD2, 6 bases. CDR1 and CDR2 from the germline V gene are KGHDR and SFDVKD. This CDR3 comprises 19 residues. V lost 2 bases and J 6 bases, leaving 24 bases between the germline ends. CDR3 in DNA: TGTGCCACCAGTGATTCTCCGGGACTCTTCACGACTGTGGCCGGGGAGCTGTTTTTT. It translates to CATSDSPGLFTTVAGELFF.

V and J are TRBV5-1 and TRBJ1-2; 7 positions agree with TRBD1. Germline CDR1 and CDR2: SGHRS and YFSETQ. V shed 2 bases, J shed 6 bases, and the junction held 7 bases outside the gene matches. This CDR3 region has 14 residues. CDR3 amino acids: CASSFNPDRDGYTF. Written as DNA, the CDR3 is TGCGCCAGCAGCTTTAATCCCGACAGGGATGGCTACACCTTC.

The rearrangement joins TRBV24-1 to TRBJ2-5; a possible D gene is TRBD1 (6 bases). Germline V lookup: CDR1 KGHDR, CDR2 SFDVKD. V lost 7 bases to trimming and J lost 1 base, with 15 bases between them. The CDR3 extends over 15 amino acids. CDR3 amino acids: CATSHSQGSQETQYF. The CDR3 nucleotides are TGTGCCACCAGCCACTCTCAGGGGTCCCAAGAGACCCAGTACTTC.

The genes are TRBV2 and TRBJ2-2; 10 positions match TRBD2. The V gene's germline CDR1 is SNHLY and CDR2 FYNNEI. V was pared by 4 bases and J by 4 bases, with 3 bases of the junction left unmatched. The CDR3 has 15 residues. CDR3 sequence reads: CASSGLAGATGELFF. CDR3 nucleotide sequence: TGTGCCAGCAGTGGCCTAGCGGGGGCCACCGGGGAGCTGTTTTTT. Full variable domain (outside the CDR3, taken from reference TRBV2 and TRBJ2-2): EPEVTQTPSHQVTQMGQEVILRCVPISNHLYFYWYRQILGQKVEFLVSFYNNEISEKSEIFDDQFSVERPDGSNFTLKIRSTKLEDSAMYFCASSGLAGATGELFFGEGSRLTVL.